This T cell receptor (beta chain) derives from a study of cytomegalovirus exposure and HLA in healthy donors. Whole-study findings and limits: Cytomegalovirus status was reportedly diagnosed by the classifier with high sensitivity and specificity. Some TCR beta chains (about 170 of them) were listed as cytomegalovirus-associated. Generally TCR sequences proved uncommon, though certain public TCRs appeared in numerous donors.

Assay: immunoSEQ multiplex PCR; the TCRdb copy retains only in-frame clones and omits some. The table records 150,000 to 180,000 clones, approximately 86% of them present only once. A remark on this clone: Its antigen remains unidentified.

This CDR3 contains 14 residues. Germline assignment: CDR1 SEHNR and CDR2 FQNEAQ (reference sequence). J was trimmed by 3 bases and V by 1 base; bases with no gene match: 3. This chain uses TRBV7-9 with TRBJ2-7, with 7 bases aligning to TRBD1. The sample consisted of PBMCs. The source of this sequence is a young man in good health and CMV-seropositive. This CDR3 reads CASSLGTGFYEQYF. In DNA form, the CDR3 reads TGTGCCAGCAGCTTAGGGACAGGTTTCTACGAGCAGTACTTC.